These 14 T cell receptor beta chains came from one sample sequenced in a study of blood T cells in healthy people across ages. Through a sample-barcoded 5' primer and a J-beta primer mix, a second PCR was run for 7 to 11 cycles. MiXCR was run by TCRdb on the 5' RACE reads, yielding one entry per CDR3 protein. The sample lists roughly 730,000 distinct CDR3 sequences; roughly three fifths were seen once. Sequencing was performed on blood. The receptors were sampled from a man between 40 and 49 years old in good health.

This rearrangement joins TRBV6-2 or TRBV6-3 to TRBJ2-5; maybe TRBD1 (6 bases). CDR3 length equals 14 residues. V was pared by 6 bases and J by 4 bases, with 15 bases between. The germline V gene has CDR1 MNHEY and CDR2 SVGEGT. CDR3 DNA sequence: TGTGCCAGCAGAGACACAGGGTACTTAGAGACCCAGTACTTC. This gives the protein CASRDTGYLETQYF.

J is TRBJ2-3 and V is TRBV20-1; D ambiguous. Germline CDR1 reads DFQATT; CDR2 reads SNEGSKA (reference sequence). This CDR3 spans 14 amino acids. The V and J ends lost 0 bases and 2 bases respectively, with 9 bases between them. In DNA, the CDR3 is TGCAGTGCTAGAGATATAGTGTACACAGATACGCAGTATTTT. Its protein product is CSARDIVYTDTQYF.

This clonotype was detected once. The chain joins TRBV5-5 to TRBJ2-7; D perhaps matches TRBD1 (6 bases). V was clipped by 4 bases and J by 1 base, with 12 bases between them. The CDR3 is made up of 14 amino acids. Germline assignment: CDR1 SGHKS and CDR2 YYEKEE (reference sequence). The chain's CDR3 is CASSIRGQSYEQYF. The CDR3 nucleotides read TGTGCCAGCAGCATAAGAGGACAGTCCTACGAGCAGTACTTC.

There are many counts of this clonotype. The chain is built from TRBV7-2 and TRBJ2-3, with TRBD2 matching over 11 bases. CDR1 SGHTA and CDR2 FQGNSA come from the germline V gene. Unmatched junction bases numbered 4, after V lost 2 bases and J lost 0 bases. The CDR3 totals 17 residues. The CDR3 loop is CASSLTLAGGSTDTQYF. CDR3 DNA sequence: TGTGCCAGCAGCTTAACGTTAGCGGGGGGGAGCACAGATACGCAGTATTTT.

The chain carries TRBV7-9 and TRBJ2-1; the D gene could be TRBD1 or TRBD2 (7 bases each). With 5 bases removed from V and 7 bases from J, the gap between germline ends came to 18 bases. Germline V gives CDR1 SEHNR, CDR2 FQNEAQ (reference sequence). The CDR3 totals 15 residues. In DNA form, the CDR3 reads TGTGCCAGCAGCGGGAGGGGGCTGGGGGGAAATGAGCAGTTCTTC. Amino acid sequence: CASSGRGLGGNEQFF.

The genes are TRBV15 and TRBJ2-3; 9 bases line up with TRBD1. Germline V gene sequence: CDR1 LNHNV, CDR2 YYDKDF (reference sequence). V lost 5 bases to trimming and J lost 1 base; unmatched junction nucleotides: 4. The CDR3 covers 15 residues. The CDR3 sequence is CATSRTGDGTDTQYF. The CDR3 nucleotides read TGTGCCACCAGCCGGACAGGGGACGGCACAGATACGCAGTATTTT.

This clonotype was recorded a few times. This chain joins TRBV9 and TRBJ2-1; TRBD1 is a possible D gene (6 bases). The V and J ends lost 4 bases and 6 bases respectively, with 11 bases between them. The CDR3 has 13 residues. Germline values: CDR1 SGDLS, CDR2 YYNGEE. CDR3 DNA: TGTGCCAGCAGCCCCGAAGGGGGCAATGAGCAGTTCTTC. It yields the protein CASSPEGGNEQFF.

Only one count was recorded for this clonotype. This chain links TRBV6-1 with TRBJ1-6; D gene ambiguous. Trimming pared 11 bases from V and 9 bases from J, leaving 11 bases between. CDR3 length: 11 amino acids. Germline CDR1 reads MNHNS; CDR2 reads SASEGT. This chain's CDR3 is CASLGTSPLHF. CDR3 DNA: TGTGCCTCCCTGGGTACTTCACCCCTCCACTTT.

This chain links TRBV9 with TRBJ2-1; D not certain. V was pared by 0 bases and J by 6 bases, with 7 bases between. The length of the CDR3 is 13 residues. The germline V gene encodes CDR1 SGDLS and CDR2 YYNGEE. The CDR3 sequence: CASSVVGRNEQFF. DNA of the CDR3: TGTGCCAGCAGCGTAGTTGGTCGCAATGAGCAGTTCTTC. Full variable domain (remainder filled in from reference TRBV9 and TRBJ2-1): DSGVTQTPKHLITATGQRVTLRCSPRSGDLSVYWYQQSLDQGLQFLIQYYNGEERAKGNILERFSAQQFPDLHSELNLSSLELGDSALYFCASSVVGRNEQFFGPGTRLTVL.

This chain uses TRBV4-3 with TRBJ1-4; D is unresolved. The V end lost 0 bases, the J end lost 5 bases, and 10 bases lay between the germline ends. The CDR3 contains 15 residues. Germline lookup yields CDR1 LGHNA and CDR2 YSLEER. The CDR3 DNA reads TGCGCCAGCAGCCAAGACACAGACCGGAATGAAAAACTGTTTTTT. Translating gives CASSQDTDRNEKLFF.

As DNA, the CDR3 is TGTGCCATCCTCTCGGTGAACACCGGGGAGCTGTTTTTT. Encoded protein: CAILSVNTGELFF. V gene TRBV24-1 combines with J gene TRBJ2-2; the D is unclear. CDR3 length: 13 amino acids. Trimming left V 11 bases short and J 1 base short, with 10 bases between. Germline CDR1 reads KGHDR; CDR2 reads SFDVKD.

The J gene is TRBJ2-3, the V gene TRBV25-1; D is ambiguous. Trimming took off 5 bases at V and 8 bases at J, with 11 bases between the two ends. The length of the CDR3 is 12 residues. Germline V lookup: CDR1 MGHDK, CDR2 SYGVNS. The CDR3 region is CASSPALGTQYF. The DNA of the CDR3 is TGTGCCAGCAGTCCGGCCCTTGGTACGCAGTATTTT.

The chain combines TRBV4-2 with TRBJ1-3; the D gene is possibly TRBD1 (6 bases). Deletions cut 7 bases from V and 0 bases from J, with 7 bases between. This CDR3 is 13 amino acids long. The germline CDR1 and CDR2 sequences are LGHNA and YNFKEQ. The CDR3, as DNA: TGTGCCAGCACCAGGGGCTCTGGAAACACCATATATTTT. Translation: CASTRGSGNTIYF.

CDR3: CASSLIIESEQFF. Written as DNA, the CDR3 is TGTGCCAGCAGCTTAATCATCGAGAGTGAGCAGTTCTTC. This chain uses TRBV7-2 with TRBJ2-1; D gene ambiguous. CDR1 and CDR2 from the germline V gene are SGHTA and FQGNSA. V was trimmed by 2 bases and J by 9 bases, leaving 11 bases between them. The CDR3 extends over 13 amino acids.